These 23 T cell receptor beta chains came from one sample sequenced in a study of T cell clones after liver transplantation. Sequenced by immunoSEQ multiplex PCR; TCRdb stores in-frame clones only, minus some. The sample lists tens of thousands of clones, around four fifths occurring once. The sample in question was CD4+ T cells from blood, obtained at the 22-month timepoint. Every receptor here comes from a human patient who received a liver transplant. T cells may partly derive from the graft donor.

The V gene is TRBV7-2, the J gene TRBJ2-7, with 12 bases lining up with TRBD2. The CDR3 runs 16 residues. CDR1 is SGHTA, CDR2 FQGNSA, per germline. V trimming: 4 bases; J trimming: 4 bases; junction bases outside the gene matches: 8. The DNA of the CDR3 is TGTGCCAGCAGCTCCTCCGGACTAGCGGGACAATACGAGCAGTACTTC. Translating gives CASSSSGLAGQYEQYF.

This rearrangement joins TRBV7-2 to TRBJ1-1; no reliable D call. V was pared by 1 base and J by 1 base, with 7 bases between. There are 14 residues in the CDR3. Looked up from germline, CDR1 is SGHTA and CDR2 is FQGNSA. The CDR3 loop reads CASSLVWTNTEAFF. The CDR3, as DNA: TGTGCCAGCAGCTTAGTCTGGACGAACACTGAAGCTTTCTTT.

The chain uses TRBV14 and TRBJ1-2, with D hard to call. Germline values: CDR1 SGHDN, CDR2 FVKESK. The CDR3 loop spans 12 amino acids. Trimming removed 0 bases at V and 5 bases at J, with 4 bases between. This chain's CDR3 is CASSQDRYGYTF. In nucleotides, the CDR3 is TGTGCCAGCAGCCAAGACAGATATGGCTACACCTTC.

The chain has TRBV5-4 and TRBJ1-3; possible D gene TRBD1, 6 bases. CDR1 and CDR2 (germline): SGHNT, YYREEE (reference sequence). Trimming took 2 bases from V and 2 from J, leaving 8 bases between them. The CDR3 has 14 amino acids. CDR3 sequence: CASSFTGTGNTIYF. In DNA, the CDR3 is TGTGCCAGCAGCTTTACAGGGACTGGAAACACCATATATTTT.

V gene TRBV7-2 combines with J gene TRBJ1-3; weak D call: TRBD1 (5 bases). Germline CDR1 SGHTA, CDR2 FQGNSA. V dropped 4 bases and J dropped 7 bases, with 11 bases sitting between them. This CDR3 has 13 amino acids. CDR3 loop: CASSWDRQNTIYF. The DNA for the CDR3 is TGTGCCAGCAGCTGGGATAGACAGAACACCATATATTTT.

The table lists this clone with a count of one. The chain recombines TRBV19 with TRBJ2-2; no definite D call. The ends were cut back, 5 bases at V and 0 bases at J, with 13 bases in the middle. The length of the CDR3 is 16 residues. CDR1 is LNHDA, CDR2 SQIVND, per germline (reference sequence). The CDR3 DNA reads TGTGCCAGTAGTCTTAGCCGTCGCACGAACACCGGGGAGCTGTTTTTT. Its protein product is CASSLSRRTNTGELFF.

The count of this clone is one. The chain has TRBV6-6 and TRBJ1-2; maybe TRBD1 (5 bases). This CDR3 has 14 residues. Germline loops: CDR1 MNHNY, CDR2 SVGAGI (reference sequence). V was shortened by 7 bases and J by 1 base, with 13 bases between the two germline ends. The CDR3 nucleotides are TGTGCCAGCAAGAGAGGGGAAGGTAACTATGGCTACACCTTC. Its protein product is CASKRGEGNYGYTF.

The gene calls are TRBV30 and TRBJ2-7; 10 bases line up with TRBD2. Germline V lookup: CDR1 GTSNPN, CDR2 SVGIG (reference sequence). The CDR3 spans 15 residues. The ends lost 0 bases at V and 5 bases at J; junction bases unmatched: 7. CDR3 protein: CAWSVRSSGRNEQYF. CDR3 nucleotide sequence: TGTGCCTGGAGTGTACGCTCTAGCGGGAGAAACGAGCAGTACTTC.

V usage is TRBV7-9 and J usage is TRBJ1-4; 8 bases are a match to TRBD1. This CDR3 has 14 residues. Germline lookup yields CDR1 SEHNR and CDR2 FQNEAQ (reference sequence). Losses at the gene ends were 7 bases for V and 7 bases for J; bases not matched to a gene: 8. The CDR3 region has the DNA TGTGCCAGCATCAACGACAGGGGAGCTGAAAAACTGTTTTTT. Translating gives CASINDRGAEKLFF. The full variable domain, with the rest looked up from reference TRBV7-9 and TRBJ1-4, is DTGVSQNPRHKITKRGQNVTFRCDPISEHNRLYWYRQTLGQGPEFLTYFQNEAQLEKSRLLSDRFSAERPKGSFSTLEIQRTEQGDSAMYLCASINDRGAEKLFFGSGTQLSVL.

This clone has a handful of counts. The chain recombines TRBV21-1 with TRBJ2-2; the table's D gene call, TRBD2, was not cross checked with the DNA. TRBV21-1 corresponds to a pseudogene. There are 12 residues in the CDR3. The CDR3 nucleotides read TGTGCCAGCAGCAATGAGGATGGCGTGCTGTTTTTT. Amino acid sequence: CASSNEDGVLFF.

The chain employs TRBV7-9 and TRBJ2-2; a weak D match, TRBD2 (5 bases). This CDR3 is built from 14 residues. Germline V CDR1 and CDR2: SEHNR, FQNEAQ (reference sequence). The V and J ends lost 5 bases and 2 bases respectively, with 9 bases between them. For the CDR3, the DNA is TGTGCCAGCAGCCTCGGGATTAACACCGGGGAGCTGTTTTTT. Protein sequence: CASSLGINTGELFF.

The chain joins TRBV6-1 to TRBJ1-1; the D is unclear. V was trimmed by 7 bases and J by 5 bases, leaving 14 bases between them. There are 13 residues in the CDR3. The germline V gene encodes CDR1 MNHNS and CDR2 SASEGT. CDR3 region: CASTYQRETEAFF. As DNA, the CDR3 is TGTGCCAGCACGTACCAACGGGAGACTGAAGCTTTCTTT.

The rearrangement uses TRBV7-6 and TRBJ2-1, with D possibly TRBD2 on 7 matching bases. The V gene lost 1 base and the J gene lost 4 bases, with 11 bases spanning the gap. Germline CDR1 is SGHVS and CDR2 is FNYEAQ. The CDR3 length is 15 residues. The CDR3 here is CASSLDGGLYNEQFF. The CDR3 bases are TGTGCCAGCAGCTTAGACGGGGGGCTGTACAATGAGCAGTTCTTC.

The chain employs TRBV16 and TRBJ2-1; D is perhaps TRBD1 (6 bases). The ends were cut back, 4 bases at V and 0 bases at J, with 16 bases in the middle. In germline, CDR1 is KGHSY, CDR2 FQNENV. The CDR3 is 17 amino acids. This CDR3 is CASSLNPGTSSYNEQFF. The CDR3 DNA reads as TGTGCCAGCAGCCTAAACCCCGGGACAAGCTCCTACAATGAGCAGTTCTTC. Drawing the rest from reference TRBV16 and TRBJ2-1, the complete variable domain is GEEVAQTPKHLVRGEGQKAKLYCAPIKGHSYVFWYQQVLKNEFKFLISFQNENVFDETGMPKERFSAKCLPNSPCSLEIQATKLEDSAVYFCASSLNPGTSSYNEQFFGPGTRLTVL.

This clone has just a few counts. V and J are TRBV6-5 and TRBJ2-5; 7 bases line up with TRBD2. V dropped 6 bases and J dropped 1; count of bases not matched to a gene: 5. Germline V gene lookup returns CDR1 MNHEY and CDR2 SVGAGI. The CDR3 spans 14 residues. The CDR3 sequence is CASSRGDFQETQYF. CDR3 DNA sequence: TGTGCCAGCAGCCGGGGGGACTTCCAAGAGACCCAGTACTTC.

This chain uses TRBV5-1 with TRBJ2-4; no definite D call. The CDR3 contains 14 residues. V lost 0 bases, J lost 3 bases, and 7 bases lay in between. From germline, CDR1 is SGHRS and CDR2 YFSETQ. The CDR3 loop reads CASSLGWDKNIQYF. DNA for the CDR3: TGCGCCAGCAGCTTGGGGTGGGACAAAAACATTCAGTACTTC.

This clone was recorded only once. The chain links TRBV6-5 to TRBJ1-5; D is undetermined. V lost 2 bases to trimming and J lost 6 bases, with 8 bases between them. From germline, CDR1 is MNHEY and CDR2 SVGAGI. The CDR3 has 13 residues. This chain's CDR3 is CASSYREFQPQHF. The CDR3 coding sequence is TGTGCCAGCAGTTACCGGGAGTTTCAGCCCCAGCATTTT.

The genes are TRBV10-3 and TRBJ2-1, with D tentatively TRBD2 (5 bases). The germline V gene has CDR1 ENHRY and CDR2 SYGVKD. Trimming shortened V by 7 bases and J by 4 bases, and 20 bases separated the two germline ends. CDR3 length: 16 residues. Here the CDR3 DNA reads TGTGCCATCACCGGACGGGCAGCGGCCGGATACAATGAGCAGTTCTTC. It yields the protein CAITGRAAAGYNEQFF.

The V and J genes are TRBV7-9 and TRBJ2-1; 7 bases match TRBD2. The CDR3 totals 16 residues. Germline V gene data show CDR1 as SEHNR and CDR2 as FQNEAQ (reference sequence). V lost 5 bases and J lost 0; bases outside the gene matches: 7. The CDR3 protein is CASSPHLAASYNEQFF. The CDR3 nucleotides read TGTGCCAGCAGCCCCCACCTAGCGGCCTCCTACAATGAGCAGTTCTTC. The variable domain in full, completed from reference TRBV7-9 and TRBJ2-1, reads DTGVSQNPRHKITKRGQNVTFRCDPISEHNRLYWYRQTLGQGPEFLTYFQNEAQLEKSRLLSDRFSAERPKGSFSTLEIQRTEQGDSAMYLCASSPHLAASYNEQFFGPGTRLTVL.

The chain couples TRBV5-1 to TRBJ1-4, with TRBD1 as a possible D gene (5 bases). With 0 bases removed from V and 0 bases from J, the gap between germline ends came to 6 bases. Germline V gives CDR1 SGHRS, CDR2 YFSETQ. The CDR3 consists of 15 residues. CDR3 residues: CASSLEGTTNEKLFF. The DNA for the CDR3 is TGCGCCAGCAGCTTGGAGGGGACAACTAATGAAAAACTGTTTTTT.

The sample holds a few counts of this clone. The chain is built from TRBV27 and TRBJ1-6; D possibly corresponds to TRBD1 (5 bases). Germline V gene lookup returns CDR1 MNHEY and CDR2 SMNVEV (reference sequence). V was trimmed by 5 bases and J by 7 bases, leaving 9 bases between them. The CDR3 has 13 amino acids. CDR3 sequence: CASSTNRNSPLHF. The CDR3 DNA reads TGTGCCAGCAGTACAAACAGGAATTCACCCCTCCACTTT.

The V call is TRBV28, the J call TRBJ2-3; the D gene is possibly TRBD2 (5 bases). The ends were cut back, 2 bases at V and 1 base at J, with 16 bases in the middle. Germline CDR1 and CDR2: MDHEN and SYDVKM. CDR3 length: 17 amino acids. CDR3 region: CASSLTGRVGGTDTQYF. In nucleotides, the CDR3 is TGTGCCAGCAGTTTAACTGGCCGGGTGGGAGGCACAGATACGCAGTATTTT.

The count of this clone is one. This chain uses TRBV9 with TRBJ2-5; D is unresolved. V was pared by 3 bases and J by 2 bases, with 14 bases between. This CDR3 has 15 amino acids. CDR1 is SGDLS, CDR2 YYNGEE, per germline. Here the CDR3 DNA reads TGTGCCAGCAGCGCTTCCCGAGACCGTCAAGAGACCCAGTACTTC. Protein product: CASSASRDRQETQYF.